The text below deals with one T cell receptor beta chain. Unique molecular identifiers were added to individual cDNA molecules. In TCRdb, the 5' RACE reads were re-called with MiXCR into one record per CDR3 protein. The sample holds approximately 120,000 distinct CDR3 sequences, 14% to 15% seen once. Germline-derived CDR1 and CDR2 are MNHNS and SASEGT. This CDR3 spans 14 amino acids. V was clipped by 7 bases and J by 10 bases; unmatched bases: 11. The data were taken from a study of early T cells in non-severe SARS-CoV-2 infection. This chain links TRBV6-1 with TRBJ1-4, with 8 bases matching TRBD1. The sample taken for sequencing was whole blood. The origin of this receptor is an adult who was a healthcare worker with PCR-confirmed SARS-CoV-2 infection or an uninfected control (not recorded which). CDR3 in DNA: TGTGCCAGCACTCGGACAGGGAGCGGTGGAAAACTGTTTTTT. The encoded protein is CASTRTGSGGKLFF.